The next 9 T cell receptor beta chains were all read from a single sample in a study of blood T cell repertoires in COVID-19 (dated by TCRdb to 2018 to 2021). Library method: the immunoSEQ multiplex PCR assay. TCRdb limited this immuneACCESS table to in-frame rearrangements with V and J called. A share of clones is missing; checked studies link under half to unresolved V genes, and the rest is unexplained. A total of approximately 200,000 clones appear in this sample, about 80% of them only once. 1.3% of the sample is in the top ten clones. Sequenced material: PBMCs or T cells enriched from blood (not recorded which). The receptors were sampled from a woman aged 40 to 50 with acute COVID-19.

The gene calls are TRBV29-1 and TRBJ2-1; 7 nucleotides match TRBD2. V trimming: 5 bases; J trimming: 0 bases; junction bases outside the gene matches: 7. CDR1 and CDR2 from the germline V gene are SQVTM and ANQGSEA. The CDR3 has 15 residues. The DNA for the CDR3 is TGCAGCGTTTCCCATGGCGGGAGCTCCTACAATGAGCAGTTCTTC. Translation: CSVSHGGSSYNEQFF.

The J gene is TRBJ1-1, the V gene TRBV2; 8 nucleotides agree with TRBD1. Germline lookup yields CDR1 SNHLY and CDR2 FYNNEI. The ends lost 6 bases at V and 1 base at J; junction bases unmatched: 1. The CDR3 runs 13 residues. The CDR3 here is CASRTGENTEAFF. CDR3 nucleotides: TGTGCCAGCAGGACAGGGGAGAACACTGAAGCTTTCTTT.

The CDR3 is CASSQDWATGYTF. The CDR3 DNA reads as TGTGCCAGCAGCCAAGATTGGGCAACCGGCTACACCTTC. The chain is built from TRBV3-1 (or the pseudogene TRBV3-2) and TRBJ1-2, with D unresolved. With 0 bases removed from V and 8 bases from J, the gap between germline ends came to 10 bases. Per the germline V gene, CDR1 is LGHDT and CDR2 is YNNKEL (reference sequence). CDR3 length equals 13 residues.

V usage is TRBV19 and J usage is TRBJ2-5; TRBD1 might be the D (5 bases). With 3 bases removed from V and 4 bases from J, the gap between germline ends came to 12 bases. In germline, CDR1 is LNHDA, CDR2 SQIVND (reference sequence). The CDR3 contains 14 residues. CDR3: CASSIGRVRETQYF. Written as DNA, the CDR3 is TGTGCCAGTAGTATTGGCAGGGTTAGAGAGACCCAGTACTTC.

The chain has TRBV6-2 or TRBV6-3 and TRBJ2-3, with TRBD2 matching over 8 bases. V was pared by 3 bases and J by 3 bases, with 2 bases of the junction left unmatched. The CDR3 runs 14 residues. From germline, CDR1 is MNHEY and CDR2 SVGEGT. CDR3 in amino acids: CASSYSGETDTQYF. CDR3 in DNA: TGTGCCAGCAGTTATAGCGGGGAAACAGATACGCAGTATTTT.

The rearrangement links TRBV15 to TRBJ2-7; 7 bases line up with TRBD1. V was clipped by 5 bases and J by 3 bases; unmatched bases: 7. Germline CDR1 and CDR2: LNHNV and YYDKDF (reference sequence). CDR3 length: 14 residues. Here the CDR3 reads CATSARQGIYEQYF. CDR3 sequence (DNA): TGTGCCACCAGCGCACGACAGGGCATCTACGAGCAGTACTTC.

For this clone: Additional DNA sequences in this sample encode the identical CDR3. The chain joins TRBV6-5 to TRBJ1-2; D call uncertain. Germline V CDR1 and CDR2: MNHEY, SVGAGI. The CDR3 contains 13 residues. Trimming pared 0 bases from V and 4 bases from J, leaving 6 bases between. This chain's CDR3 is CASSYSRGYGYTF. The CDR3 DNA is TGTGCCAGCAGTTACTCGAGAGGCTATGGCTACACCTTC.

This clone was seen just once. The chain couples TRBV19 to TRBJ1-5; D is perhaps TRBD1 (6 bases). CDR1 LNHDA and CDR2 SQIVND come from the germline V gene (reference sequence). CDR3 length: 15 amino acids. Trimming stripped 0 bases from V and 4 bases from J, with 10 bases between. The CDR3 is CASSIDRGLNQPQHF. The CDR3 bases are TGTGCCAGTAGTATAGATAGGGGGTTGAATCAGCCCCAGCATTTT. Based on the CDR3 plus reference TRBV19 and TRBJ1-5, the full variable domain is DGGITQSPKYLFRKEGQNVTLSCEQNLNHDAMYWYRQDPGQGLRLIYYSQIVNDFQKGDIAEGYSVSREKKESFPLTVTSAQKNPTAFYLCASSIDRGLNQPQHFGDGTRLSIL.

The rearrangement links TRBV24-1 to TRBJ1-2; D is uncertain. V was shortened by 2 bases and J by 3 bases, with 3 bases between the two germline ends. The CDR3 covers 12 residues. CDR1 and CDR2 from the germline V gene are KGHDR and SFDVKD. This chain's CDR3 is CATSDSYYGYTF. CDR3 in DNA: TGTGCCACCAGTGATTCCTACTATGGCTACACCTTC.